Below, 14 T cell receptor beta chains from the same sample are listed, as sequenced in a study of blood T cell repertoires in COVID-19. Clones were read by immunoSEQ multiplex PCR, and TCRdb kept only the in-frame ones, dropping some. The table shows 250,000 to 300,000 clones, with roughly 87% occurring only once. Sequenced input: peripheral blood. These receptors were obtained from a woman aged 45 to 65 who had recovered from COVID-19.

The CDR3 loop is CASSIDPPRAGRNQPQHF. Here the CDR3 DNA reads TGTGCCAGTAGTATAGATCCGCCCCGGGCGGGTAGGAATCAGCCCCAGCATTTT. The chain has TRBV19 and TRBJ1-5, with no clear D. The CDR3 covers 18 residues. Trimming removed 0 bases from V and 4 bases from J, with 19 bases in between. Germline CDR1 LNHDA, CDR2 SQIVND (reference sequence).

This clone occurred many times. This rearrangement joins TRBV2 to TRBJ1-2; D uncertain. Germline-derived CDR1 and CDR2 are SNHLY and FYNNEI. V lost 1 base to trimming and J lost 5 bases, with 11 bases between them. This CDR3 is built from 14 residues. CDR3 residues: CASSEGGKVYGYTF. CDR3 DNA sequence: TGTGCCAGCAGTGAAGGAGGGAAAGTTTATGGCTACACCTTC.

In its sample, this clone was seen once. This chain connects TRBV4-2 to TRBJ2-3; 9 nucleotides align to TRBD2. This CDR3 is 20 amino acids long. The V and J ends lost 3 bases and 3 bases, in that order; junction bases with no gene match: 19. Germline V lookup: CDR1 LGHNA, CDR2 YNFKEQ. The CDR3: CASSQAPDSGRMLMTDTQYF. As DNA, the CDR3 is TGTGCCAGCAGCCAGGCCCCCGATAGCGGGAGAATGTTGATGACAGATACGCAGTATTTT.

This chain connects TRBV11-2 to TRBJ2-7, with 9 bases lining up with TRBD1. The J segment lost 2 bases and the V segment lost 1 base, leaving 6 bases of the junction unmatched. This CDR3 has 16 amino acids. The V gene's germline CDR1 is SGHAT and CDR2 FQNNGV. The CDR3 nucleotides are TGTGCCAGCAGCTTAGGTGGGACAGGGCGTACCTACGAGCAGTACTTC. Amino acids: CASSLGGTGRTYEQYF.

The chain combines TRBV6-2 or TRBV6-3 with TRBJ2-7; D gene uncertain. The CDR3 consists of 14 residues. The germline CDR1 and CDR2 sequences are MNHEY and SVGEGT. The V end lost 0 bases, the J end lost 0 bases, and 6 bases lay between the germline ends. CDR3 nucleotide sequence: TGTGCCAGCAGTTACTCTTCGTACTCCTACGAGCAGTACTTC. Its protein is CASSYSSYSYEQYF.

The rearrangement links TRBV18 to TRBJ1-5; TRBD1 might be the D (5 bases). Germline loops: CDR1 KGHSH, CDR2 LQKENI. CDR3 length: 17 amino acids. V was pared by 6 bases and J by 0 bases, with 18 bases between. The CDR3 DNA sequence: TGTGCCAGCTCCCGTTTGACGGGACTGAATAGCAATCAGCCCCAGCATTTT. This codes for CASSRLTGLNSNQPQHF.

The CDR3 sequence: CASSSSGLLYGYTF. The CDR3 DNA follows: TGTGCCAGCAGCTCGTCGGGACTTCTCTATGGCTACACCTTC. This rearrangement joins TRBV11-2 to TRBJ1-2, with D possibly matching TRBD1 (5 bases). The length of the CDR3 is 14 residues. Germline V gives CDR1 SGHAT, CDR2 FQNNGV. V shed 4 bases and J shed 4 bases, with 13 bases lying between them. The whole variable domain, filled in from reference TRBV11-2 and TRBJ1-2, reads EAGVAQSPRYKIIEKRQSVAFWCNPISGHATLYWYQQILGQGPKLLIQFQNNGVVDDSQLPKDRFSAERLKGVDSTLKIQPAKLEDSAVYLCASSSSGLLYGYTFGSGTRLTVV.

The table lists this clone with a count of one. The CDR3 bases are TGTGCCAGTCGCGGCTGGGGCTACACCTTC. Its protein product is CASRGWGYTF. The J gene is TRBJ1-2, the V gene TRBV19; D call uncertain. Germline V gene lookup returns CDR1 LNHDA and CDR2 SQIVND (reference sequence). The CDR3 is 10 residues long. V was cut by 8 bases and J by 8 bases, with 9 bases left in between. Variable domain in full (rest from reference TRBV19 and TRBJ1-2): DGGITQSPKYLFRKEGQNVTLSCEQNLNHDAMYWYRQDPGQGLRLIYYSQIVNDFQKGDIAEGYSVSREKKESFPLTVTSAQKNPTAFYLCASRGWGYTFGSGTRLTVV.

The chain couples TRBV30 to TRBJ1-1; D possibly corresponds to TRBD1 (5 bases). This CDR3 region has 14 residues. CDR1 is GTSNPN, CDR2 SVGIG, per germline (reference sequence). V lost 8 bases and J lost 1, with 17 bases in between. The CDR3 DNA is TGTGCCGGGAATCTTAGGGGTGAGAACACTGAAGCTTTCTTT. It is translated as CAGNLRGENTEAFF.

The J gene is TRBJ2-1, the V gene TRBV27; a weak D match, TRBD1 (5 bases). CDR1 is MNHEY, CDR2 SMNVEV, per germline (reference sequence). The CDR3 contains 11 residues. The V and J ends lost 5 bases and 9 bases respectively, with 8 bases between them. The CDR3 region is CASSDRREQFF. DNA for the CDR3: TGTGCCAGCAGTGACAGACGTGAGCAGTTCTTC.

The chain links TRBV5-6 to TRBJ1-2; TRBD1 agrees at 7 bases. In germline, CDR1 is SGHDT, CDR2 YYEEEE. The CDR3 extends over 16 amino acids. Unmatched junction bases numbered 7, after V lost 0 bases and J lost 2 bases. CDR3 nucleotides: TGTGCCAGCAGCTTGGCGACAGGGAACAGAAACTATGGCTACACCTTC. Amino acids: CASSLATGNRNYGYTF.

The V call is TRBV7-2, the J call TRBJ2-1; no reliable D call. The V gene lost 2 bases and the J gene lost 3 bases, with 17 bases spanning the gap. CDR3 length: 17 residues. Germline CDR1 reads SGHTA; CDR2 reads FQGNSA. CDR3 protein: CASSLQATRLNYNEQFF. Written as DNA, the CDR3 is TGTGCCAGCAGCTTACAGGCAACTCGATTAAACTACAATGAGCAGTTCTTC.

V is TRBV6-2 or TRBV6-3 and J is TRBJ1-5; D unresolved. Germline lookup yields CDR1 MNHEY and CDR2 SVGEGT. Trimming took off 0 bases at V and 0 bases at J, with 3 bases between the two ends. The CDR3 totals 14 residues. CDR3 sequence: CASSYSSSNQPQHF. CDR3 in DNA: TGTGCCAGCAGTTACTCTAGTAGCAATCAGCCCCAGCATTTT.

The rearrangement links TRBV6-5 to TRBJ1-3, with 7 bases fitting TRBD1. The junction had 7 bases not matched to a gene; V was cut back by 6 bases and J by 2 bases. Germline CDR1 and CDR2: MNHEY and SVGAGI. CDR3 size: 15 residues. The DNA for the CDR3 is TGTGCCAGCAGCCCCCCAGGGGGAACTGGAAACACCATATATTTT. It codes for CASSPPGGTGNTIYF.